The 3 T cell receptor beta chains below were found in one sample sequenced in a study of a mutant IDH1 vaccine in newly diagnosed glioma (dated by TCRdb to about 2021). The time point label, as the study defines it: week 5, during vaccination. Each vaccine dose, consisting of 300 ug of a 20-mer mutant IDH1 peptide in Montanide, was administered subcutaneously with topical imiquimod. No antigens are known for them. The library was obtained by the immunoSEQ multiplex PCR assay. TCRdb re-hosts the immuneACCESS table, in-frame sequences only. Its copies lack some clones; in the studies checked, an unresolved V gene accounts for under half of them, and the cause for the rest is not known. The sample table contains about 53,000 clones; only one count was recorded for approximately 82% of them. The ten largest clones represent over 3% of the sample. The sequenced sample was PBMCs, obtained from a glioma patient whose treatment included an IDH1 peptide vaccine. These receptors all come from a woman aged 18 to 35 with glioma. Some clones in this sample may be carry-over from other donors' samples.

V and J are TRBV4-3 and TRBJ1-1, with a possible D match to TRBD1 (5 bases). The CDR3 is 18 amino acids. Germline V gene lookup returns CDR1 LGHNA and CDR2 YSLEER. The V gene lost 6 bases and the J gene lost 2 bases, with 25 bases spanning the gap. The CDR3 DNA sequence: TGCGCCAGCAGTCCTAAAGGGGCCACAAGGGCGGTAAACACTGAAGCTTTCTTT. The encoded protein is CASSPKGATRAVNTEAFF.

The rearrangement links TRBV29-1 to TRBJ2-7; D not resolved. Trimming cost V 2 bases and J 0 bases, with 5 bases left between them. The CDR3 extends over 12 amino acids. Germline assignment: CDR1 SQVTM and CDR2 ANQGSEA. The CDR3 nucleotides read TGCAGCGTTGAAAGGGACTCCTACGAGCAGTACTTC. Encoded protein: CSVERDSYEQYF.

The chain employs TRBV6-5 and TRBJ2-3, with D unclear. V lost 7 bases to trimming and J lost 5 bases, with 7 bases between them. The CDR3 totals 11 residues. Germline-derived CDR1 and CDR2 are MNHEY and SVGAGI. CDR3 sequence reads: CASTLQDTQYF. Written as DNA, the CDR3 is TGTGCCAGCACCCTACAAGATACGCAGTATTTT.